The source of this T cell receptor (beta chain) is a study of blood T cell repertoires in COVID-19. TCRdb's copy holds only in-frame clones and misses some; the assay was immunoSEQ multiplex PCR. The data contain around 180,000 clones, more than 80% of them singletons. CDR3 size: 12 residues. The V end was cut by 3 bases, the J end by 8 bases, with 7 bases between. Germline values: CDR1 MNHNS, CDR2 SASEGT. Sequenced input: peripheral blood. The V call is TRBV6-1, the J call TRBJ1-4; D is unresolved. This receptor was taken from a human donor in a cohort sampled during active COVID-19. CDR3: CASSERWEKLFF. The CDR3 nucleotides are TGTGCCAGCAGTGAGCGATGGGAAAAACTGTTTTTT.